One sample yielded the 23 T cell receptor beta chains listed below, sequenced in a study of blood T cell repertoires in COVID-19. Method: immunoSEQ multiplex PCR; TCRdb's copy keeps in-frame clones and lacks some. In the table there are roughly 240,000 clones, less than 90% of which are singletons. What was sequenced was peripheral blood. All receptors come from a man in his 60s who had recovered from COVID-19.

This clone is a singleton in its sample. The chain links TRBV29-1 to TRBJ2-7; 8 nucleotides align to TRBD1. Losses at the gene ends were 4 bases for V and 4 bases for J; bases not matched to a gene: 3. Germline loops: CDR1 SQVTM, CDR2 ANQGSEA. The CDR3 is 12 amino acids. In nucleotides, the CDR3 is TGCAGCGTTGGTCAGGGGGCTTACGAGCAGTACTTC. It yields the protein CSVGQGAYEQYF.

This clone was recorded a few times. V and J are TRBV10-3 and TRBJ2-7, with D possibly being TRBD2 (6 bases). V dropped 10 bases and J dropped 2 bases, with 15 bases sitting between them. CDR1 is ENHRY, CDR2 SYGVKD, per germline. This CDR3 spans 13 amino acids. DNA for the CDR3: TGTGCCACACAACTAGCTGCAACCTACGAGCAGTACTTC. Translation gives CATQLAATYEQYF.

The rearrangement links TRBV4-1 to TRBJ2-1, with D possibly matching TRBD2 (6 bases). CDR1 is MGHRA and CDR2 is YSYEKL in the germline V gene. The V end was cut by 6 bases, the J end by 3 bases, with 18 bases between. This CDR3 spans 16 amino acids. The CDR3 is CASSPMGGQSYNEQFF. The CDR3 DNA reads as TGCGCCAGCAGTCCGATGGGGGGTCAAAGCTACAATGAGCAGTTCTTC.

This clone was seen a handful of times. The gene calls are TRBV7-2 and TRBJ1-6, with 12 bases aligning to TRBD1. Germline V gives CDR1 SGHTA, CDR2 FQGNSA. Losses at the gene ends were 1 base for V and 8 bases for J; bases not matched to a gene: 3. The CDR3 covers 16 residues. CDR3: CASSLVGTGGDSPLHF. DNA of the CDR3: TGTGCCAGCAGCTTAGTTGGGACAGGGGGCGATTCACCCCTCCACTTT.

J is TRBJ1-5 and V is TRBV7-2; TRBD1 agrees at 8 bases. The ends lost 5 bases at V and 4 bases at J; junction bases unmatched: 7. This CDR3 region has 15 residues. CDR1 is SGHTA, CDR2 FQGNSA, per germline. CDR3 sequence reads: CASSTRTGRNQPQHF. Written as DNA, the CDR3 is TGTGCCAGCAGCACTCGGACAGGGAGAAATCAGCCCCAGCATTTT.

The rearrangement uses TRBV6-5 and TRBJ1-6; D is perhaps TRBD1 (6 bases). Germline CDR1 and CDR2: MNHEY and SVGAGI. Trimming took off 5 bases at V and 8 bases at J, with 7 bases between the two ends. CDR3 length equals 12 residues. This CDR3 reads CASSKGDSPLHF. The CDR3 DNA reads as TGTGCCAGCAGTAAGGGGGATTCACCCCTCCACTTT.

This clone was counted between two and nine times. The gene calls are TRBV5-1 and TRBJ1-2, with D possibly being TRBD1 (6 bases). The CDR3 loop spans 14 amino acids. The germline gives CDR1 SGHRS, CDR2 YFSETQ. Between the trimmed V and J ends, which lost 2 bases and 2 bases, there was a span of 10 bases. The CDR3 loop is CASSLGTKNYGYTF. In DNA form, the CDR3 reads TGCGCCAGCAGCTTAGGGACAAAGAACTATGGCTACACCTTC.

The chain uses TRBV6-4 and TRBJ2-3; TRBD2 matches at 7 bases. V was clipped by 5 bases and J by 3 bases; unmatched bases: 5. The CDR3 loop spans 14 amino acids. In germline, CDR1 is MRHNA, CDR2 SNTAGT. For the CDR3, the DNA is TGTGCCAGCAGTCGGGACTACGCAACAGATACGCAGTATTTT. This sequence encodes CASSRDYATDTQYF.

V gene TRBV7-2 combines with J gene TRBJ2-3, with D tentatively TRBD2 (6 bases). Trimming cost V 4 bases and J 6 bases, with 8 bases left between them. CDR1 and CDR2 from the germline V gene are SGHTA and FQGNSA. CDR3 length: 12 residues. The CDR3 DNA follows: TGTGCCAGCAGCTACCGGGGGGATACGCAGTATTTT. The encoded protein is CASSYRGDTQYF.

The chain is built from TRBV30 and TRBJ1-6; the D is unclear. The CDR3 runs to 13 residues. From germline, CDR1 is GTSNPN and CDR2 SVGIG (reference sequence). V gave up 1 base and J gave up 8 bases, with 9 bases separating them. This CDR3 reads CAWSGGLDSPLHF. CDR3 nucleotides: TGTGCCTGGAGTGGAGGCCTTGATTCACCCCTCCACTTT.

The rearrangement links TRBV10-1 to TRBJ2-7; a possible D gene is TRBD2 (6 bases). V was pared by 3 bases and J by 9 bases, with 9 bases between. Per the germline V gene, CDR1 is WNHNN and CDR2 is SYGVQD (reference sequence). The CDR3 covers 11 residues. In nucleotides, the CDR3 is TGCGCCAGCAGTGACGGGGGTTCGCAGTACTTC. Its protein product is CASSDGGSQYF.

This chain uses TRBV11-3 with TRBJ2-1; D perhaps matches TRBD2 (6 bases). V was clipped by 4 bases and J by 2 bases, with 12 bases between them. Germline V gives CDR1 SGHNT, CDR2 YENEEA. The CDR3 sequence is 15 residues long. In DNA form, the CDR3 reads TGTGCCAGCAGCTCGGGCGGGGAAACCTACAATGAGCAGTTCTTC. It encodes CASSSGGETYNEQFF. Full variable domain (rest looked up from reference TRBV11-3 and TRBJ2-1): EAGVVQSPRYKIIEKKQPVAFWCNPISGHNTLYWYLQNLGQGPELLIRYENEEAVDDSQLPKDRFSAERLKGVDSTLKIQPAELGDSAVYLCASSSGGETYNEQFFGPGTRLTVL.

The chain uses TRBV2 and TRBJ2-7, with 8 bases matching TRBD1. Germline CDR1 is SNHLY and CDR2 is FYNNEI. With V trimmed by 5 bases and J by 5 bases, 11 bases remained unmatched. The CDR3 has 15 residues. CDR3 protein: CASSNPGQGSDEQYF. CDR3 bases: TGTGCCAGCAGTAATCCCGGACAGGGTAGTGACGAGCAGTACTTC.

This clone has just one count. This chain joins TRBV4-1 and TRBJ2-7; 10 bases align to TRBD1. V lost 0 bases and J lost 1; bases outside the gene matches: 3. Germline CDR1 is MGHRA and CDR2 is YSYEKL. The CDR3 runs to 16 residues. CDR3 protein: CASSQDPGQGSYEQYF. The CDR3 nucleotides are TGCGCCAGCAGCCAAGATCCGGGACAGGGGTCCTACGAGCAGTACTTC.

Turning to this clone: This sample includes further DNA sequences coding for the same CDR3. This chain uses TRBV5-4 with TRBJ2-5; TRBD1 matches 8 bases. The CDR3 contains 14 residues. J was trimmed by 5 bases and V by 4 bases; bases with no gene match: 7. Germline V gene sequence: CDR1 SGHNT, CDR2 YYREEE (reference sequence). The chain's CDR3 is CASSPGQGRETQYF. DNA for the CDR3: TGTGCCAGCAGCCCCGGACAGGGACGGGAGACCCAGTACTTC.

The rearrangement joins TRBV6-5 to TRBJ2-1; 9 bases align to TRBD1. Germline CDR1 and CDR2: MNHEY and SVGAGI. The CDR3 is 13 residues long. DNA of the CDR3: TGTGCTACCACCGGGACAGGGTTTAATGAGCAGTTCTTC. It codes for CATTGTGFNEQFF.

V gene TRBV4-1 combines with J gene TRBJ1-5; a weak D match, TRBD1 (5 bases). The CDR3 runs 16 residues. V was shortened by 0 bases and J by 3 bases, with 12 bases between the two germline ends. CDR1 and CDR2 from the germline V gene are MGHRA and YSYEKL. CDR3 coding DNA: TGCGCCAGCAGCCAAGAGTTCAGGGTATTCAATCAGCCCCAGCATTTT. This codes for CASSQEFRVFNQPQHF.

V usage is TRBV27 and J usage is TRBJ2-1; 9 bases match TRBD1. From germline, CDR1 is MNHEY and CDR2 SMNVEV (reference sequence). This CDR3 is 20 amino acids long. Germline trimming cut 2 bases from V and 3 bases from J; bases unmatched to any gene: 17. CDR3 sequence: CASSLLPGTGRDQLYNEQFF. In DNA form, the CDR3 reads TGTGCCAGCAGTTTACTACCCGGGACAGGGAGGGACCAGCTCTACAATGAGCAGTTCTTC.

The chain employs TRBV19 and TRBJ1-5, with TRBD1 as a possible D gene (6 bases). The CDR3 extends over 16 amino acids. Germline loops: CDR1 LNHDA, CDR2 SQIVND (reference sequence). The V end lost 5 bases, the J end lost 6 bases, and 20 bases lay between the germline ends. The CDR3 DNA is TGTGCCAGTAGTCGGGTGGGGGCTTCACCCAGTCAGCCCCAGCATTTT. Protein sequence: CASSRVGASPSQPQHF.

The rearrangement joins TRBV2 to TRBJ1-5; 7 positions match TRBD1. V was pared by 6 bases and J by 0 bases, with 2 bases of the junction left unmatched. The CDR3 is 14 residues long. The germline V gene has CDR1 SNHLY and CDR2 FYNNEI. Here the CDR3 reads CASRYRGSNQPQHF. CDR3 nucleotide sequence: TGTGCCAGCAGGTACAGGGGTAGCAATCAGCCCCAGCATTTT.

This clone was counted a single time. The chain joins TRBV9 to TRBJ2-3; possible D gene TRBD2, 6 bases. Germline CDR1 SGDLS, CDR2 YYNGEE. The CDR3 extends over 16 amino acids. Between the trimmed V and J ends, which lost 0 bases and 1 base, there was a span of 12 bases. This CDR3 is CASSVGGAARTDTQYF. CDR3 coding DNA: TGTGCCAGCAGCGTAGGCGGGGCGGCGCGCACAGATACGCAGTATTTT.

Turning to this clone: This sample includes further DNA sequences coding for the same CDR3. The chain joins TRBV7-9 to TRBJ2-7, with a tentative D call TRBD2 (5 bases). Trimming stripped 5 bases from V and 3 bases from J, with 14 bases between. The CDR3 loop spans 14 amino acids. Germline V gene lookup returns CDR1 SEHNR and CDR2 FQNEAQ (reference sequence). In DNA form, the CDR3 reads TGTGCCAGCAGCCTAATGGCAGGAGGCTACGAGCAGTACTTC. Encoded protein: CASSLMAGGYEQYF.

J is TRBJ2-1 and V is TRBV6-2 or TRBV6-3; TRBD1 agrees at 9 bases. The length of the CDR3 is 17 residues. The V gene end was trimmed by 6 bases and the J gene end by 9 bases; junction bases not matched to a gene: 18. Looked up from germline, CDR1 is MNHEY and CDR2 is SVGEGT. The CDR3 here is CASSPAPGTGRPGEQFF. The CDR3 DNA follows: TGTGCCAGCAGCCCAGCACCCGGGACAGGGCGCCCCGGTGAGCAGTTCTTC.